This T cell receptor (beta chain) was captured in a study of blood T cell repertoires in COVID-19. Overall study context: Spain, Italy and the United States supplied samples that represented acute and convalescent COVID-19. The analysed material was cDNA or gDNA that came from T cells, B-cell-depleted T cells, or PBMCs.

V gave up 5 bases and J gave up 0 bases, with 7 bases separating them. The CDR3 totals 13 residues. From germline, CDR1 is SGHTA and CDR2 FQGNSA. Original handling: For nucleated cells, counts were estimated from reference gene primer amplification. The assay was immunoSEQ multiplex PCR, and TCRdb's table has in-frame clones only and misses some. For V, J and clone size, that table is used; D and trimming come from the DNA. Among about 100,000 clones, about three quarters were seen once, and the ten largest hold about 5.9%. This clone was seen a few times. This sample includes further DNA sequences coding for the same CDR3.

The chain combines TRBV7-2 with TRBJ1-2, with D unresolved. The receptor's source is a man at least 80 years old with acute or convalescent COVID-19. The source material was peripheral blood. CDR3 residues: CASSPGANYGYTF. CDR3 DNA: TGTGCCAGCAGCCCGGGTGCTAACTATGGCTACACCTTC. Supplemented by reference TRBV7-2 and TRBJ1-2, the full variable domain reads GAGVSQSPSNKVTEKGKDVELRCDPISGHTALYWYRQSLGQGLEFLIYFQGNSAPDKSGLPSDRFSAERTGGSVSTLTIQRTQQEDSAVYLCASSPGANYGYTFGSGTRLTVV.